This TCR beta chain appears in the sequencing data of a study of shared clonotypes between healthy human individuals. Regarding this clone: As yet, its antigen is unknown.

Findings of the study overall: Researchers sampled only blood; tissue repertoires likely differ. Only a few donors were included, so the genetic and exposure-history diversity represented was limited. Rarefaction curves obtained for sorted subsets showed sequencing incomplete despite large depth.

Profiling relied on immunoSEQ multiplex PCR, and the TCRdb table lists in-frame clones only, not all of them. The sample holds some 630,000 clones, about three quarters seen once. The specimen was memory CD4+ T cells sorted from blood. Stated subset: CD45RA-negative fraction. This TCR derives from a woman under 40 in good health.

The CDR3 region has the DNA TGTGCCAGCAGCTTAAAGCGGGATCCAAGCTCCGGGGAGCTGTTTTTT. It translates to CASSLKRDPSSGELFF. This chain uses TRBV11-2 with TRBJ2-2, with 7 bases fitting TRBD2. J was trimmed by 6 bases and V by 2 bases; bases with no gene match: 9. The CDR3 contains 16 residues. CDR1 is SGHAT and CDR2 is FQNNGV in the germline V gene.